This T cell receptor (beta chain) was profiled in a study of vaccination and CD4 T cells after COVID-19 (dated by TCRdb to 2021 to 2024). Context from the whole study: SARS-CoV-2 positivity had been established in the convalescent patients by nasal swab PCR, and mild disease was recorded in several of these patients and severe disease in one. Overlapping spike peptide pools from SARS-CoV-2 and from the common cold coronaviruses HCoV-NL63, HCoV-OC43 and HCoV-229E were used as culture stimuli. Post-vaccine blood samples were collected a median of around 2.5 months after the second vaccine dose, ranging from about 13 to 241 days. Participants received two doses of either the Pfizer-BioNTech BNT162b2 vaccine (n=8) or the Moderna mRNA-1273 vaccine (n=2). In around nine COVID-19 convalescent patients and a handful of infection-naive healthy vaccine recipients, the spike-specific CD4+ TCR repertoire before mRNA vaccination was compared with the repertoire after mRNA vaccination. The convalescent cohort included six males and four females, with two Hispanic individuals, seven Caucasians, two Asians and one multiracial person. Post-COVID blood samples from convalescent patients were collected a median of roughly 100 days after diagnosis, with a range of roughly 30 to 170 days. In control cultures, a CEFX viral epitope pool was used as positive control, an HIV-1 Nef peptide pool was used as negative control, or no peptide was added. Beyond this particular receptor, the publication reports: The median count of SARS-CoV-2-reactive clonotypes went up from 20 to 25 after infection to 30 to 40 after vaccination, although the change was not significant. Nearly all vaccine-specific clones in convalescent patients (304 of 307) were mono-reactive for SARS-CoV-2 spike rather than cross-reactive with common cold coronaviruses. Relatively few convalescent patients were included in the study, and early timepoints after natural infection were not analyzed. Among the post-vaccine SARS-CoV-2-reactive clones in convalescent patients, a median 86.3% showed up only after vaccination, which suggests vaccine-specific priming.

Remarks on this clonotype: Its antigen is still unknown. The input lacks base qualities; no much larger clone sits a single base away.

Read against the paper, the sample's treatment or condition label means: approximately nine-day PBMC culture with coronavirus spike peptide pools or control peptides (ViraFEST assay). The ViraFEST assay was used in the study, in which antigen-specific T cells were expanded with peptide pools and expanded clonotypes were subsequently identified by TCR sequencing. Positive SARS-CoV-2 PCR tests in the convalescent patients dated from March to December 2020, before Alpha, Beta and Delta variants emerged in the United States. PBMCs were cultured at roughly 1.9 million per well in IMDM supplemented with approximately 5% human AB serum and about 9.5 IU/ml IL-2, with around 10 ug/ml peptide pools added. On days 3 and 7, half of the culture medium was replaced with fresh IL-2-containing medium. CD4+ T cells were isolated after roughly 9 days of culture through negative selection using the EasySep CD4+ T cell isolation kit. Ficoll-Paque Plus gradient centrifugation was used to isolate PBMCs from whole blood, and the isolated PBMCs were then either used fresh or cryopreserved at -140C. Culture conditions were generally each tested in triplicate wells.

The germline V gene provides CDR1 ENHRY and CDR2 SYGVKD. Trimming at the junction amounts to 3 bases on V and 0 bases on J, and the germline ends lie 15 bases apart. The CDR3, from cysteine to phenylalanine, totals 16 residues. Just CDR3 DNA is preserved here, 48 bases in frame from base 1. Library method: PCR. At the Johns Hopkins FTIC core, DNA from the cultured CD4+ T cells underwent TCR sequencing with the Oncomine TCR Beta short-read assay. The QIAamp micro DNA kit was used to extract genomic DNA from the cultured CD4+ T cells. Oncomine TCR Beta libraries made from cultured CD4+ T cells were pooled using unique dual indexes and sequenced on an Illumina iSeq 100. Concerning the study's data processing: Non-productive sequences were removed, and CDR3s not starting with C, not ending with F or W, or shorter than 7 amino acids were discarded. Antigen-specific clonotypes were identified using the MANAFEST web application through comparison of peptide-stimulated wells with reference and other culture wells. To be called positive, a clone needed an FDR below 0.05, an odds ratio above 5, and a productive frequency above 0.1% in at least two of three replicate wells. A clonotype was classed as cross-reactive if the clonotype showed significant expansion both in SARS-CoV-2 spike wells and in at least one common cold coronavirus spike condition. Using R version 3.6.1, CDR3 homology was evaluated through Levenshtein distances (stringdist) along with unrooted phylogenetic trees (ape). In-frame beta chains were kept once TCRdb had trimmed the public reads at Q25 with fastp and called clones with MiXCR. Every distinct CDR3 protein forms one entry, paired with its most common genes and DNA. Here the V and J calls rest on TCRdb's processing, not on the authors' analysis. This sample gives about 13,000 distinct CDR3 sequences in total; approximately 44% of them show up just once. Approximately 13% of the sample belongs to the ten largest clones.

The sequence was collected from a human donor who had recovered from COVID-19. The sequence links TRBV10-3 to TRBJ2-7; no D gene call is confident. The sample taken for sequencing was CD4+ T cells from blood, cultured in vitro. The DNA is TGTGCCATCAGTGACTCCCCTCCGAAAGTCTCCTACGAGCAGTACTTC. It codes for CAISDSPPKVSYEQYF.